This T cell receptor (beta chain) was retrieved from a study of T cell responses to AZD1222 COVID-19 vaccine. The wider study: Both about-4-week and about-12-week second-dose recipients were combined.

This clone appeared once. Its target is not known. Data came from immunoSEQ multiplex PCR; TCRdb stores just in-frame clones and leaves some out. The repertoire holds fewer than 120,000 clones, about four fifths seen once, with roughly 4.5% in the top ten. The study, taken as a whole, reports: The peak T cell response came first, and repertoires were sampled only after it. Seropositive AZD1222 recipients at baseline numbered only six or seven.

The CDR3 totals 14 residues. Germline V gene data show CDR1 as LNHDA and CDR2 as SQIVND (reference sequence). Losses at the gene ends were 6 bases for V and 10 bases for J; bases not matched to a gene: 13. The source material was peripheral blood, sampled on day 0 of AZD1222 vaccination. The chain joins TRBV19 to TRBJ1-1; 8 bases map to TRBD1. The sequence derives from an adult in good health. This CDR3 is CASSTYRGTEGAFF. The CDR3 bases are TGTGCCAGTAGCACTTACAGGGGGACCGAAGGAGCTTTCTTT.